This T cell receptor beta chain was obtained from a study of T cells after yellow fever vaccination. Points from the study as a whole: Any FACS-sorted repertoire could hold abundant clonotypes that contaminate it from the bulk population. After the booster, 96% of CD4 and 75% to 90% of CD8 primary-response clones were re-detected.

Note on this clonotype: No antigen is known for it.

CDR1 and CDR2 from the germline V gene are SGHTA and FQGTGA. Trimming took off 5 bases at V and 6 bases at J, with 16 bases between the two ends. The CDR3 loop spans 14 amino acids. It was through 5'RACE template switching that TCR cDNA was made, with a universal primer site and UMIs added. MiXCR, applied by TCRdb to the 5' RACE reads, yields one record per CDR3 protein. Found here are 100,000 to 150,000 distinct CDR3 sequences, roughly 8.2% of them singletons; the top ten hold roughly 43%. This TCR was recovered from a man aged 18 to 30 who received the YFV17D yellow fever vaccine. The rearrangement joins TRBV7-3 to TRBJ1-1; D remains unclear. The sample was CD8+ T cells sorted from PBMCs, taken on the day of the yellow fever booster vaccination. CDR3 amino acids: CASSLKPRGAEAFF. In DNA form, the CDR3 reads TGTGCCAGCAGCCTGAAGCCCCGAGGCGCTGAAGCTTTCTTT.